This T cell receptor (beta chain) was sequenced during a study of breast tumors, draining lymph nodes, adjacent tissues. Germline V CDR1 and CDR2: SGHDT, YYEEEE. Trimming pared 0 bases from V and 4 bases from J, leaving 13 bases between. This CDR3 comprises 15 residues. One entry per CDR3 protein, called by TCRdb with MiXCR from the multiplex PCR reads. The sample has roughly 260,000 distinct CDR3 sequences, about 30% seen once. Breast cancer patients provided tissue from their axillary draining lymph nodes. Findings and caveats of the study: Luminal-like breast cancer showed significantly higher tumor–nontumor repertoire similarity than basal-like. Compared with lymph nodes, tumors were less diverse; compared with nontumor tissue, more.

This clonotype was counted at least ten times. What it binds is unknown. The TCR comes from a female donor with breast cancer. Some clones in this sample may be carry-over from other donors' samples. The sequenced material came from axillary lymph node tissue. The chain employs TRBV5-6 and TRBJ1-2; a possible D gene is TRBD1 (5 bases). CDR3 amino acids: CASSLGQGGSYGYTF. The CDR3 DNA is TGTGCCAGCAGCTTGGGGCAGGGTGGGAGCTATGGCTACACCTTC. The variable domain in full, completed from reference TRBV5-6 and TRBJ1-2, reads DAGVTQSPTHLIKTRGQQVTLRCSPKSGHDTVSWYQQALGQGPQFIFQYYEEEERQRGNFPDRFSGHQFPNYSSELNVNALLLGDSALYLCASSLGQGGSYGYTFGSGTRLTVV.